One and the same sample provided the 26 T cell receptor beta chains below, sequenced in a study of OX40 agonist ivuxolimab in advanced cancers. This table comes from immunoSEQ multiplex PCR, and its TCRdb copy is limited to in-frame clones, with some not included. The data contain tens of thousands of clones, about 93% of them singletons. Material: CD4+ or CD8+ T cells sorted from blood, obtained in a trial of the OX40 agonist ivuxolimab. The receptors were gathered from an adult with an advanced solid tumor such as melanoma, head and neck, liver or kidney cancer.

The chain recombines TRBV2 with TRBJ2-3; the match to TRBD2 covers 8 bases. Losses at the gene ends were 8 bases for V and 0 bases for J; bases not matched to a gene: 4. The V gene's germline CDR1 is SNHLY and CDR2 FYNNEI. The CDR3 sequence is 14 residues long. The CDR3 sequence: CASGLAGSTDTQYF. In DNA form, the CDR3 reads TGTGCCAGCGGGCTAGCGGGTAGCACAGATACGCAGTATTTT. The whole variable domain, filled in from reference TRBV2 and TRBJ2-3, reads EPEVTQTPSHQVTQMGQEVILRCVPISNHLYFYWYRQILGQKVEFLVSFYNNEISEKSEIFDDQFSVERPDGSNFTLKIRSTKLEDSAMYFCASGLAGSTDTQYFGPGTRLTVL.

The genes are TRBV19 and TRBJ1-1; TRBD1 might be the D (5 bases). V was clipped by 8 bases and J by 5 bases, with 15 bases between them. Germline-derived CDR1 and CDR2 are LNHDA and SQIVND (reference sequence). The CDR3 covers 13 residues. CDR3 DNA: TGTGCCAGTGGTGGGGCTTCGGAAACTGAAGCTTTCTTT. Protein: CASGGASETEAFF.

The chain links TRBV9 to TRBJ2-7; 8 bases are a match to TRBD2. CDR3 length: 15 amino acids. With V trimmed by 1 base and J by 7 bases, 10 bases remained unmatched. The germline V gene encodes CDR1 SGDLS and CDR2 YYNGEE. CDR3 DNA: TGTGCCAGCAGCGTATGGGGGACTAGTTATGAAGAGCAGTACTTC. Translated: CASSVWGTSYEEQYF. Looking up the rest from reference TRBV9 and TRBJ2-7 gives the full variable domain: DSGVTQTPKHLITATGQRVTLRCSPRSGDLSVYWYQQSLDQGLQFLIQYYNGEERAKGNILERFSAQQFPDLHSELNLSSLELGDSALYFCASSVWGTSYEEQYFGPGTRLTVT.

The chain joins TRBV7-9 to TRBJ2-7; TRBD1 aligns across 9 bases. Germline V gene sequence: CDR1 SEHNR, CDR2 FQNEAQ (reference sequence). This CDR3 spans 16 amino acids. The J segment lost 5 bases and the V segment lost 5 bases, leaving 13 bases of the junction unmatched. DNA for the CDR3: TGTGCCAGCAGCCGCGGGACAGGGTCGATGGGGGACGAGCAGTACTTC. It specifies CASSRGTGSMGDEQYF.

The V gene is TRBV10-3, the J gene TRBJ2-5; D possibly uses TRBD1 or TRBD2 (5 bases each). Trimming cost V 0 bases and J 5 bases, with 13 bases left between them. This CDR3 has 15 amino acids. Germline-derived CDR1 and CDR2 are ENHRY and SYGVKD. CDR3 sequence reads: CAISESTRGGETQYF. As DNA, the CDR3 is TGTGCCATCAGTGAGTCGACGAGGGGTGGCGAGACCCAGTACTTC.

V usage is TRBV4-2 and J usage is TRBJ1-1; no clear D. V shed 0 bases and J shed 7 bases, with 15 bases lying between them. Germline CDR1 LGHNA, CDR2 YNFKEQ. The CDR3 runs to 15 residues. The CDR3 DNA reads TGTGCCAGCAGCCAAGATTGGTCAGGAACAAATGAAGCTTTCTTT. This codes for CASSQDWSGTNEAFF.

With regard to this clone: Germline and junction disagree at one end, which may indicate a read error. This chain connects TRBV30 to TRBJ2-3; a possible D gene is TRBD2 (5 bases). The CDR3 contains 10 residues. Germline CDR1 is GTSNPN and CDR2 is SVGIG (reference sequence). The CDR3 reads CAWSDGVLFF. Here the CDR3 DNA reads TGTGCCTGGAGTGACGGGGTCCTCTTCTTT.

In its sample, this clone was seen once. This chain uses TRBV9 with TRBJ2-3; TRBD1 is a possible D gene (5 bases). V was shortened by 0 bases and J by 2 bases, with 10 bases between the two germline ends. This CDR3 has 15 amino acids. Germline CDR1 is SGDLS and CDR2 is YYNGEE. CDR3 sequence: CASSVGGRLTDTQYF. The CDR3 region has the DNA TGTGCCAGCAGCGTAGGGGGCCGACTCACAGATACGCAGTATTTT.

The chain recombines TRBV19 with TRBJ2-6, with TRBD1 matching 9 bases. The J segment lost 1 base and the V segment lost 4 bases, leaving 11 bases of the junction unmatched. Germline V gene data show CDR1 as LNHDA and CDR2 as SQIVND (reference sequence). This CDR3 has 19 amino acids. The chain's CDR3 is CASSTINRGPESGANVLTF. DNA for the CDR3: TGTGCCAGTAGTACCATAAACAGGGGGCCGGAGTCTGGGGCCAACGTCCTGACTTTC.

This clone has only one observation. The V and J genes are TRBV6-4 and TRBJ1-2; 7 positions match TRBD1. The ends lost 8 bases at V and 7 bases at J; junction bases unmatched: 13. Germline V gene sequence: CDR1 MRHNA, CDR2 SNTAGT. The CDR3 sequence is 14 residues long. The CDR3 nucleotides read TGTGCCAGCTTACGGACAGGTATTTTCTGTGGCTACACCTTC. Protein: CASLRTGIFCGYTF.

This clone came up a few times. The V gene is TRBV5-1, the J gene TRBJ2-7, with 9 positions matching TRBD2. The CDR3 covers 15 residues. J gave up 0 bases and V 4 bases, and 5 bases lay outside the gene matches. The germline V gene encodes CDR1 SGHRS and CDR2 YFSETQ. CDR3 sequence (DNA): TGCGCCAGCAGCCCCGAGCGGGGGGCCTCCTACGAGCAGTACTTC. Encoded protein: CASSPERGASYEQYF.

The V call is TRBV6-6, the J call TRBJ1-4; D might be TRBD1 (5 bases). The germline V and J ends were trimmed by 4 bases and 6 bases, with 12 bases remaining between them. The CDR3 runs to 14 residues. Germline V CDR1 and CDR2: MNHNY, SVGAGI (reference sequence). CDR3: CASSFHEQDEKLFF. The CDR3 DNA is TGTGCCAGCAGTTTTCACGAACAGGATGAAAAACTGTTTTTT.

The genes are TRBV6-4 and TRBJ2-1; 10 nucleotides align to TRBD2. The CDR3 contains 14 residues. After removal of 3 bases from V and 8 bases from J, the junction contained 4 bases not matched to a gene. The germline V gene has CDR1 MRHNA and CDR2 SNTAGT. For the CDR3, the DNA is TGTGCCAGCAGTGAGGGACTAGCGTCAGATGAGCAGTTCTTC. It specifies CASSEGLASDEQFF.

This chain connects TRBV7-2 to TRBJ2-2; D could derive from TRBD1 or TRBD2 (6 bases each). This CDR3 is 14 amino acids long. V shed 4 bases and J shed 6 bases, with 12 bases lying between them. Per the germline V gene, CDR1 is SGHTA and CDR2 is FQGNSA. As DNA, the CDR3 is TGTGCCAGCAGCTCAAGTGGGGGGCCCGGGGAGCTGTTTTTT. Its protein product is CASSSSGGPGELFF.

The chain combines TRBV9 with TRBJ2-1; 7 bases fit TRBD2. This CDR3 region has 16 residues. Trimming took 0 bases from V and 0 from J; bases not matched to a gene: 3. Germline loops: CDR1 SGDLS, CDR2 YYNGEE. The CDR3 sequence is CASSVAASGSYNEQFF. CDR3 nucleotide sequence: TGTGCCAGCAGCGTAGCGGCTAGCGGCTCCTACAATGAGCAGTTCTTC.

This chain joins TRBV28 and TRBJ1-1; D gene ambiguous. Per the germline V gene, CDR1 is MDHEN and CDR2 is SYDVKM. This CDR3 has 14 amino acids. V was pared by 6 bases and J by 1 base, with 12 bases between. CDR3 coding DNA: TGTGCCAGCAGACTGGACCACCAGAACACTGAAGCTTTCTTT. Encoded protein: CASRLDHQNTEAFF.

The gene calls are TRBV7-2 and TRBJ2-1; D possibly corresponds to TRBD1 (6 bases). Trimming removed 4 bases at V and 10 bases at J, with 8 bases between. Germline assignment: CDR1 SGHTA and CDR2 FQGNSA. The CDR3 runs to 11 residues. CDR3 in amino acids: CASSSGQEQFF. The CDR3 nucleotides are TGTGCCAGCAGCTCGGGACAAGAGCAGTTCTTC.

The chain couples TRBV27 to TRBJ2-7, with D hard to call. Trimming took off 5 bases at V and 4 bases at J, with 15 bases between the two ends. This CDR3 spans 14 amino acids. Per germline, CDR1 MNHEY and CDR2 SMNVEV (reference sequence). The CDR3 reads CASSPIYSLYEQYF. The CDR3 nucleotides are TGTGCCAGCAGTCCAATCTACAGTTTGTACGAGCAGTACTTC.

The genes are TRBV27 and TRBJ1-2; D possibly corresponds to TRBD1 (5 bases). V was clipped by 2 bases and J by 1 base, with 17 bases between them. Looked up from germline, CDR1 is MNHEY and CDR2 is SMNVEV (reference sequence). The CDR3 sequence is 17 residues long. CDR3 DNA: TGTGCCAGCAGTTTAAGCGTCGGGCAGGGCCATAACTATGGCTACACCTTC. Translating gives CASSLSVGQGHNYGYTF.

V and J are TRBV27 and TRBJ1-5, with 10 bases that match TRBD1. With 4 bases clipped from V and 7 bases from J, the junction kept 4 bases outside the gene matches. Germline values: CDR1 MNHEY, CDR2 SMNVEV (reference sequence). This CDR3 has 14 amino acids. CDR3 residues: CASSSGTGVQPQHF. The CDR3 DNA reads TGTGCCAGCAGTTCAGGGACAGGGGTCCAGCCCCAGCATTTT.

The table lists this clone with a count of one. DNA of the CDR3: TGTGCCAGCAGTTTACTCCCTTACAATGAGCAGTTCTTC. Translated: CASSLLPYNEQFF. The V and J genes are TRBV27 and TRBJ2-1; D remains unclear. The length of the CDR3 is 13 residues. The V end was cut by 2 bases, the J end by 4 bases, with 6 bases between. Per germline, CDR1 MNHEY and CDR2 SMNVEV (reference sequence).

This chain connects TRBV11-2 to TRBJ2-1; the D gene is possibly TRBD2 (6 bases). Trimming cost V 6 bases and J 5 bases, with 17 bases left between them. Germline values: CDR1 SGHAT, CDR2 FQNNGV. The CDR3 covers 15 residues. CDR3 sequence: CASRPGGLADNEQFF. The DNA of the CDR3 is TGTGCCAGCAGGCCAGGAGGGCTAGCAGACAATGAGCAGTTCTTC.

The V and J genes are TRBV7-6 and TRBJ1-1; no definite D call. In germline, CDR1 is SGHVS, CDR2 FNYEAQ. The CDR3 length is 15 residues. V was trimmed by 2 bases and J by 0 bases, leaving 10 bases between them. Here the CDR3 reads CASSLNAYMNTEAFF. The DNA of the CDR3 is TGTGCCAGCAGCTTAAATGCGTATATGAACACTGAAGCTTTCTTT.

This clone was counted a single time. This chain joins TRBV27 and TRBJ2-2; D is unresolved. This CDR3 is 13 amino acids long. The V gene's germline CDR1 is MNHEY and CDR2 SMNVEV (reference sequence). Trimming left V 2 bases short and J 7 bases short, with 8 bases between. CDR3 nucleotide sequence: TGTGCCAGCAGTTTAAAGGGATTCGGGGAGCTGTTTTTT. It yields the protein CASSLKGFGELFF.

The V call is TRBV4-3, the J call TRBJ1-3, with D possibly TRBD1 on 5 matching bases. Germline V gene data show CDR1 as LGHNA and CDR2 as YSLEER. Trimming took off 1 base at V and 2 bases at J, with 12 bases between the two ends. This CDR3 is built from 16 residues. DNA for the CDR3: TGCGCCAGCAGCCAAGTGGGACCTGGGGCTGGAAACACCATATATTTT. This codes for CASSQVGPGAGNTIYF.

This rearrangement joins TRBV4-3 to TRBJ2-3, with D perhaps TRBD2 (5 bases). The germline CDR1 and CDR2 sequences are LGHNA and YSLEER. CDR3 length: 11 amino acids. The ends were cut back, 10 bases at V and 7 bases at J, with 12 bases in the middle. CDR3 protein: CATEEGNTQYF. DNA for the CDR3: TGCGCCACGGAAGAGGGAAATACGCAGTATTTT.